The 32 T cell receptor beta chains below all came from one sample that was sequenced in a study of CD8 T cells in ankylosing spondylitis. TCRdb independently ran MiXCR on the 5' RACE reads; one entry per CDR3 protein. This table has about 140,000 distinct CDR3 sequences, roughly 8% appearing once. The sequenced material came from synovial fluid, either unsorted or a sorted T cell fraction (not recorded which). The receptors here all came from a male donor with ankylosing spondylitis.

This clonotype was seen many times. The CDR3 DNA reads as TGCGCCAGCAGCCAAGGAGCTAGCATCCAAGAGACCCAGTACTTC. Amino acids: CASSQGASIQETQYF. The chain has TRBV4-3 and TRBJ2-5; tentative D call: TRBD2 (5 bases). The germline V gene has CDR1 LGHNA and CDR2 YSLEER. The CDR3 loop spans 15 amino acids. Trimming stripped 1 base from V and 1 base from J, with 10 bases between.

The sample holds many counts of this clonotype. The CDR3 DNA follows: TGTGCCACCAGCAGAGGGTGGAGGGCTAGCAATCAGCCCCAGCATTTT. Amino acids: CATSRGWRASNQPQHF. The chain combines TRBV15 with TRBJ1-5; no definite D call. Germline-derived CDR1 and CDR2 are LNHNV and YYDKDF (reference sequence). The CDR3 has 16 amino acids. Trimming removed 1 base at V and 0 bases at J, with 10 bases between.

The chain joins TRBV5-1 to TRBJ1-4, with unresolved D. Germline CDR1 and CDR2: SGHRS and YFSETQ. V dropped 4 bases and J dropped 7 bases, with 14 bases sitting between them. This CDR3 is built from 14 residues. The CDR3 bases are TGCGCCAGCAGCCGTGACCCAGAGAGTGAAAAACTGTTTTTT. Translated, it gives CASSRDPESEKLFF.

There are a few counts of this clonotype. The V gene is TRBV18, the J gene TRBJ2-1; D is possibly TRBD1 or TRBD2 (6 bases each). V was cut by 3 bases and J by 7 bases, with 16 bases left in between. This CDR3 spans 15 amino acids. The germline CDR1 and CDR2 sequences are KGHSH and LQKENI. This chain's CDR3 is CASSPMTGARNEQFF. The CDR3, as DNA: TGTGCCAGCTCACCGATGACGGGGGCGCGGAATGAGCAGTTCTTC.

This clonotype was seen only a few times. This chain connects TRBV27 to TRBJ2-1; no reliable D call. V lost 6 bases and J lost 7, with 13 bases in between. There are 13 residues in the CDR3. Germline V lookup: CDR1 MNHEY, CDR2 SMNVEV (reference sequence). The CDR3, as DNA: TGTGCCAGCAGAGGTATTGTTAGGAATGAGCAGTTCTTC. It codes for CASRGIVRNEQFF.

The rearrangement uses TRBV20-1 and TRBJ2-7, with TRBD2 identical over 11 bases. This CDR3 region has 13 residues. Germline lookup yields CDR1 DFQATT and CDR2 SNEGSKA (reference sequence). J was trimmed by 3 bases and V by 8 bases; bases with no gene match: 6. The CDR3 reads CSPGTSGNYEQYF. In DNA form, the CDR3 reads TGCAGTCCCGGGACTAGCGGAAACTACGAGCAGTACTTC.

This chain uses TRBV6-6 with TRBJ2-7; TRBD1 matches 9 bases. Germline V lookup: CDR1 MNHNY, CDR2 SVGAGI (reference sequence). J was trimmed by 6 bases and V by 5 bases; bases with no gene match: 5. The CDR3 runs to 13 residues. The CDR3 coding sequence is TGTGCCAGCAGTAGACAGGGGGTGAGCGAGCAGTACTTC. Translated, it gives CASSRQGVSEQYF.

This clonotype occurred a few times. The chain has TRBV7-2 and TRBJ2-7; D unclear. This CDR3 comprises 15 residues. Trimming took off 5 bases at V and 2 bases at J, with 16 bases between the two ends. The germline V gene has CDR1 SGHTA and CDR2 FQGNSA. CDR3 nucleotides: TGTGCCAGCAGCCAGAGTGTTCTCTTTACCTACGAGCAGTACTTC. Its translation: CASSQSVLFTYEQYF.

This clonotype appeared a few times. The chain joins TRBV10-2 to TRBJ2-1; 7 bases map to TRBD2. CDR1 is WSHSY and CDR2 is SAAADI in the germline V gene. The V segment lost 4 bases and the J segment 3 bases; nucleotides outside the gene matches: 3. The CDR3 has 14 amino acids. The CDR3, as DNA: TGCGCCAGCAGTGTGTCTAGCGGCTACAATGAGCAGTTCTTC. Its protein product is CASSVSSGYNEQFF.

This clonotype has just a few counts. The chain combines TRBV30 with TRBJ2-1; 11 positions agree with TRBD2. With 2 bases clipped from V and 3 bases from J, the junction kept 9 bases outside the gene matches. Germline values: CDR1 GTSNPN, CDR2 SVGIG (reference sequence). The CDR3 contains 17 residues. Written as DNA, the CDR3 is TGTGCCTGGAGTAGAAGAGGGGGACTAGCGGTCTACAATGAGCAGTTCTTC. Translating gives CAWSRRGGLAVYNEQFF. The full variable domain, in which reference TRBV30 and TRBJ2-1 provide the parts outside the CDR3, is SQTIHQWPATLVQPVGSPLSLECTVEGTSNPNLYWYRQAAGRGLQLLFYSVGIGQISSEVPQNLSASRPQDRQFILSSKKLLLSDSGFYLCAWSRRGGLAVYNEQFFGPGTRLTVL.

This clonotype was detected a few times. The V and J genes are TRBV24-1 and TRBJ1-4, with a weak D call TRBD1 (5 bases). Deletions cut 4 bases from V and 8 bases from J, with 13 bases between. This CDR3 contains 14 residues. In germline, CDR1 is KGHDR, CDR2 SFDVKD. The CDR3 DNA reads TGTGCCACCAGTGACCCGGGGGATGGAGAAAAACTGTTTTTT. This gives the protein CATSDPGDGEKLFF.

This sequence joins TRBV3-1 and TRBJ2-3; D is unclear. Germline loops: CDR1 LGHDT, CDR2 YNNKEL (reference sequence). Trimming pared 6 bases from V and 0 bases from J, leaving 7 bases between. This CDR3 contains 13 residues. CDR3 protein: CASRYQSTDTQYF. CDR3 nucleotides: TGTGCCAGCAGGTACCAAAGCACAGATACGCAGTATTTT.

This clonotype was seen at least ten times. The chain links TRBV24-1 to TRBJ2-5; D is possibly TRBD1 or TRBD2 (7 bases each). CDR1 and CDR2 from the germline V gene are KGHDR and SFDVKD. The CDR3 extends over 16 amino acids. V dropped 9 bases and J dropped 4 bases, with 23 bases sitting between them. The CDR3 spells CATGNWLPGGGETQYF. CDR3 coding DNA: TGTGCCACCGGTAATTGGCTTCCAGGGGGGGGAGAGACCCAGTACTTC.

This clonotype has a count of ten or more. The chain links TRBV20-1 to TRBJ2-7; TRBD2 matches 7 bases. Germline V gene sequence: CDR1 DFQATT, CDR2 SNEGSKA (reference sequence). V shed 6 bases, J shed 6 bases, and the junction held 8 bases outside the gene matches. CDR3 size: 12 residues. The CDR3 DNA reads as TGCAGTGCCCCCGGGCCGGGGGGCGAGCAGTACTTC. Translated, it gives CSAPGPGGEQYF.

This clonotype was counted a few times. This rearrangement joins TRBV19 to TRBJ1-1; D gene ambiguous. The CDR3 totals 15 residues. V was pared by 8 bases and J by 0 bases, with 16 bases between. The V gene's germline CDR1 is LNHDA and CDR2 SQIVND (reference sequence). The CDR3 nucleotides are TGTGCCAGTGTACCGGTAGGAGGGATGAACACTGAAGCTTTCTTT. The encoded protein is CASVPVGGMNTEAFF.

This clonotype appeared many times. The gene calls are TRBV13 and TRBJ2-1; 11 positions match TRBD2. J was trimmed by 5 bases and V by 4 bases; bases with no gene match: 4. The germline gives CDR1 PRHDT, CDR2 FYEKMQ (reference sequence). The CDR3 has 15 amino acids. The CDR3 protein is CASSSLLAGDNEQFF. CDR3 DNA: TGTGCCAGCAGCTCCCTACTAGCGGGAGACAATGAGCAGTTCTTC.

In this sample, this clonotype turned up a few times. J is TRBJ2-5 and V is TRBV20-1, with D perhaps matching TRBD1 (6 bases). Germline-derived CDR1 and CDR2 are DFQATT and SNEGSKA (reference sequence). V lost 6 bases and J 5 bases, leaving 19 bases between the germline ends. The CDR3 is 14 amino acids. The CDR3 sequence: CSAGDLGTMETQYF. In nucleotides, the CDR3 is TGCAGTGCCGGGGACCTTGGGACAATGGAGACCCAGTACTTC.

The rearrangement uses TRBV24-1 and TRBJ1-5; no reliable D call. V lost 10 bases and J 0 bases, leaving 9 bases between the germline ends. The CDR3 has 13 amino acids. Germline CDR1 is KGHDR and CDR2 is SFDVKD. CDR3 in amino acids: CATRRDSNQPQHF. CDR3 DNA sequence: TGTGCCACGAGGAGGGATAGCAATCAGCCCCAGCATTTT.

This clonotype was recorded at least ten times. The rearrangement uses TRBV20-1 and TRBJ2-2; the D call may be TRBD1 or TRBD2 (5 bases each). V lost 6 bases, J lost 0 bases, and 11 bases lay in between. CDR3 length equals 14 residues. Germline CDR1 reads DFQATT; CDR2 reads SNEGSKA (reference sequence). CDR3 loop: CSATGAANTGELFF. CDR3 in DNA: TGCAGTGCCACCGGGGCCGCGAACACCGGGGAGCTGTTTTTT.

This clonotype was counted at least ten times. The chain links TRBV7-3 to TRBJ2-2, with D unresolved. The CDR3 loop spans 15 amino acids. Germline assignment: CDR1 SGHTA and CDR2 FQGTGA. V was pared by 5 bases and J by 5 bases, with 15 bases between. CDR3 residues: CASSPLQTGTGELFF. CDR3 DNA sequence: TGTGCCAGCAGCCCCCTGCAAACCGGGACCGGGGAGCTGTTTTTT.

This clonotype appeared many times. The chain joins TRBV7-2 to TRBJ1-2; 7 bases line up with TRBD1. Germline assignment: CDR1 SGHTA and CDR2 FQGNSA. The CDR3 loop spans 14 amino acids. Germline trimming cut 2 bases from V and 3 bases from J; bases unmatched to any gene: 3. The CDR3 DNA is TGTGCCAGCAGCTTACAGGGGGGGGACTATGGCTACACCTTC. Translating it yields CASSLQGGDYGYTF.

This clonotype turned up a few times. The chain combines TRBV28 with TRBJ1-6; D unresolved. Germline V gives CDR1 MDHEN, CDR2 SYDVKM. Trimming cost V 4 bases and J 0 bases, with 28 bases left between them. The CDR3 runs to 22 residues. The CDR3 DNA follows: TGTGCCAGCAGTTCCCTCTTCGGGCCGGTGGACGCCTTGAGCTCCTATAATTCACCCCTCCACTTT. Amino acid sequence: CASSSLFGPVDALSSYNSPLHF. The variable domain in full, completed from reference TRBV28 and TRBJ1-6, reads DVKVTQSSRYLVKRTGEKVFLECVQDMDHENMFWYRQDPGLGLRLIYFSYDVKMKEKGDIPEGYSVSREKKERFSLILESASTNQTSMYLCASSSLFGPVDALSSYNSPLHFGNGTRLTVT.

The chain combines TRBV5-1 with TRBJ2-7; TRBD2 matches 7 bases. V lost 2 bases to trimming and J lost 3 bases; unmatched junction nucleotides: 5. Germline CDR1 reads SGHRS; CDR2 reads YFSETQ. CDR3 length: 14 amino acids. The chain's CDR3 is CASSFAGVSYEQYF. CDR3 DNA sequence: TGCGCCAGCAGCTTCGCGGGGGTGAGCTACGAGCAGTACTTC. The full variable domain, rest sourced from reference TRBV5-1 and TRBJ2-7, is KAGVTQTPRYLIKTRGQQVTLSCSPISGHRSVSWYQQTPGQGLQFLFEYFSETQRNKGNFPGRFSGRQFSNSRSEMNVSTLELGDSALYLCASSFAGVSYEQYFGPGTRLTVT.

This clonotype was observed at least ten times. The genes are TRBV5-8 and TRBJ2-2, with D perhaps matching TRBD2 (6 bases). This CDR3 is 16 amino acids long. V was trimmed by 1 base and J by 4 bases, leaving 14 bases between them. Per the germline V gene, CDR1 is SGHTS and CDR2 is YDEGEE. Here the CDR3 reads CASSLWRGAGTGELFF. In DNA, the CDR3 is TGTGCCAGCAGCTTGTGGCGCGGGGCAGGCACCGGGGAGCTGTTTTTT.

Many counts were recorded for this clonotype. This chain joins TRBV7-9 and TRBJ1-4; TRBD1 is a possible D gene (5 bases). V was trimmed by 5 bases and J by 7 bases, leaving 8 bases between them. The CDR3 consists of 12 residues. Germline V gene lookup returns CDR1 SEHNR and CDR2 FQNEAQ (reference sequence). The chain's CDR3 is CASSRGIEKLFF. Here the CDR3 DNA reads TGTGCCAGCAGCAGGGGTATTGAAAAACTGTTTTTT.

Ten or more counts support this clonotype. The gene calls are TRBV27 and TRBJ1-1; unclear D gene. From germline, CDR1 is MNHEY and CDR2 SMNVEV (reference sequence). V lost 6 bases to trimming and J lost 1 base, with 9 bases between them. The CDR3 has 13 amino acids. The CDR3 protein is CASSLIPNTEAFF. The DNA for the CDR3 is TGTGCCAGCAGCCTAATTCCGAACACTGAAGCTTTCTTT.

This chain uses TRBV5-1 with TRBJ1-6, with TRBD1 identical over 7 bases. The CDR3 spans 15 residues. Germline values: CDR1 SGHRS, CDR2 YFSETQ. V was clipped by 0 bases and J by 10 bases; unmatched bases: 7. CDR3 bases: TGCGCCAGCAGCTTGGTGTCGGCAGGGGGATCACCCCTCCACTTT. Its translation: CASSLVSAGGSPLHF.

This clonotype was found many times. The V gene is TRBV7-2, the J gene TRBJ2-1; D remains unclear. CDR1 is SGHTA and CDR2 is FQGNSA in the germline V gene. The CDR3 is 11 amino acids. Trimming took 8 bases from V and 3 from J, leaving 5 bases between them. DNA for the CDR3: TGTGCCAGCGGGGTCTACAATGAGCAGTTCTTC. Residues: CASGVYNEQFF.

This clonotype showed up many times. The chain is built from TRBV7-2 and TRBJ1-6; D unclear. V lost 6 bases, J lost 0 bases, and 9 bases lay in between. The CDR3 has 15 residues. In germline, CDR1 is SGHTA, CDR2 FQGNSA. CDR3 loop: CASRARGSYNSPLHF. DNA for the CDR3: TGTGCCAGCAGGGCACGGGGCTCCTATAATTCACCCCTCCACTTT.

This clonotype has ten or more counts. The gene calls are TRBV3-1 and TRBJ2-5; unclear D gene. Germline V gene sequence: CDR1 LGHDT, CDR2 YNNKEL (reference sequence). Trimming stripped 3 bases from V and 6 bases from J, with 5 bases between. The CDR3 totals 11 residues. The CDR3 region is CASSQIKTQYF. The CDR3 DNA reads as TGTGCCAGCAGCCAGATTAAGACCCAGTACTTC.

This clonotype was seen more than once but under ten times. The chain couples TRBV6-5 to TRBJ1-5, with unresolved D. V was cut by 0 bases and J by 1 base, with 7 bases left in between. Per the germline V gene, CDR1 is MNHEY and CDR2 is SVGAGI. The CDR3 has 15 amino acids. CDR3 DNA: TGTGCCAGCAGTTACTCGGACGGCAGCAATCAGCCCCAGCATTTT. This codes for CASSYSDGSNQPQHF.

V usage is TRBV10-3 and J usage is TRBJ1-5; 10 bases agree with TRBD1. V gave up 3 bases and J gave up 3 bases; unmatched junction bases: 2. The CDR3 runs 15 residues. Germline CDR1 ENHRY, CDR2 SYGVKD. CDR3 DNA: TGTGCCATCAGTGACGGGACAGGGGTCAATCAGCCCCAGCATTTT. It specifies CAISDGTGVNQPQHF.